The sequence of this T cell receptor (beta chain) was determined in a study of cytomegalovirus exposure and HLA in healthy donors. Study-wide results and limits: TCR beta sequences numbering 16,951 were associated with HLA alleles at 0.05 false discovery rate in a later analysis.

CDR1 SGHNT and CDR2 YENEEA come from the germline V gene. With 0 bases removed from V and 5 bases from J, the gap between germline ends came to 10 bases. CDR3 length: 15 amino acids. The donors gave bone marrow, and they were healthy. This clone showed up just a few times. No antigen is known for it. PCR used 60 Vbeta primers and 13 Jbeta primers. The repertoire was sequenced with immunoSEQ multiplex PCR; TCRdb's copy has only in-frame clones and lacks some. The sample has 65,000 to 75,000 clones, approximately 67% seen once. This sequence joins TRBV11-3 and TRBJ2-2; tentatively, D is TRBD2 (5 bases). Specimen: PBMCs. The source is a woman in her 30s in good health and CMV-seronegative. DNA of the CDR3: TGTGCCAGCAGCTTAGACGCTAGCCTTACCGGGGAGCTGTTTTTT. Protein sequence: CASSLDASLTGELFF. Drawing the rest from reference TRBV11-3 and TRBJ2-2, the complete variable domain is EAGVVQSPRYKIIEKKQPVAFWCNPISGHNTLYWYLQNLGQGPELLIRYENEEAVDDSQLPKDRFSAERLKGVDSTLKIQPAELGDSAVYLCASSLDASLTGELFFGEGSRLTVL.